This is a list of T cell receptor beta chains from one sample in a study of response to subunit inactivated influenza vaccine. TCRdb re-analysed the RT-PCR reads in MiXCR, keeping a single row per CDR3 protein. The sample has hundreds of thousands of distinct CDR3 sequences; 11% to 15% are singletons. The sample was PBMCs from blood, taken 14 to 15 days before vaccination. Receptor source: a man aged 50 or older who received an inactivated influenza vaccine. Each CDR3 is given with its conserved first and last residue. The D gene is left open where the match is weak. Only some rows state a clone size, as once, few, many or a class for expanded clones.

clone_size d_call j_call v_call cdr3_aa cdr3_nt
NA NA TRBJ2-7 TRBV30 CAWSVRGATGEQYF TGTGCCTGGAGTGTTAGGGGGGCGACCGGCGAGCAGTACTTC
many TRBD2 TRBJ2-1 TRBV10-3 CAISERLAGGTYNEQFF TGTGCCATCAGTGAGCGCCTAGCGGGGGGTACCTACAATGAGCAGTTCTTC
few NA TRBJ2-5 TRBV5-6 CASSQRQTQETQYF TGTGCCAGCAGCCAAAGACAGACACAAGAGACCCAGTACTTC
few NA TRBJ1-4 TRBV10-3 CAISKTSTNEKLFF TGTGCCATCAGTAAGACATCAACTAATGAAAAACTGTTTTTT
many NA TRBJ2-7 TRBV12-3/TRBV12-4 CASSLSAGIGNEQYF TGTGCCAGCAGTTTATCGGCGGGAATTGGAAACGAGCAGTACTTC
NA NA TRBJ2-2 TRBV6-1 CASTPGTWNTGELFF TGTGCCAGCACCCCCGGGACGTGGAACACCGGGGAGCTGTTTTTT
NA NA TRBJ2-7 TRBV27 CASSLSGRVSEQYF TGTGCCAGCAGTTTAAGTGGCAGGGTAAGCGAGCAGTACTTC
few NA TRBJ1-2 TRBV12-3/TRBV12-4 CASRDRRLIGYTF TGTGCCAGCCGGGACCGCCGTTTAATCGGCTACACCTTC
NA NA TRBJ2-3 TRBV3-1 CASSLLGQSTDTQYF TGTGCCAGCAGCCTCTTGGGCCAGAGCACAGATACGCAGTATTTT
few NA TRBJ2-1 TRBV5-4 CASSIDSNEQFF TGTGCCAGCAGCATAGACAGCAATGAGCAGTTCTTC
few TRBD2 TRBJ2-3 TRBV7-2 CASSLVPSGSLYTQYF TGTGCCAGCAGCTTAGTTCCTAGCGGGAGCCTCTATACGCAGTATTTT
NA NA TRBJ2-2 TRBV9 CASSVDGRSGGELFF TGTGCCAGCAGCGTAGACGGGAGAAGTGGCGGGGAGCTGTTTTTT
NA TRBD1 TRBJ2-5 TRBV20-1 CSARDSGQGGSKTQYF TGCAGTGCTAGAGATTCTGGACAGGGAGGTAGCAAGACCCAGTACTTC
few NA TRBJ1-6 TRBV7-2 CASSWGGNYNSPLHF TGTGCCAGCAGCTGGGGAGGGAATTATAATTCACCCCTCCACTTT
few NA TRBJ2-1 TRBV6-2/TRBV6-3 CASSGFGGSGYEQFF TGTGCCAGCAGCGGTTTTGGGGGTTCGGGCTATGAGCAGTTCTTC
many NA TRBJ2-1 TRBV7-9 CASSLIQGRGNNEQFF TGTGCCAGCAGCTTGATACAGGGTAGGGGGAACAATGAGCAGTTCTTC
NA TRBD1 TRBJ1-2 TRBV11-2 CASSSLRDRGNGYTF TGTGCCAGCAGCTCGTTACGGGACAGGGGAAATGGCTACACCTTC
NA NA TRBJ2-7 TRBV12-3/TRBV12-4 CASSLGGAAHSEQYF TGTGCCAGCAGTTTGGGTGGTGCGGCCCACTCCGAGCAGTACTTC
many TRBD1 TRBJ1-5 TRBV12-3/TRBV12-4 CASSIGTGALNQPQHF TGTGCCAGCAGTATCGGGACAGGGGCTCTCAATCAGCCCCAGCATTTT
few NA TRBJ2-5 TRBV11-2 CASSLGPEGRETQYF TGTGCCAGCAGCTTAGGCCCGGAGGGCCGGGAGACCCAGTACTTC
few TRBD1 TRBJ2-1 TRBV11-2 CASSPDRQSYNEQFF TGTGCCAGCAGCCCGGACAGGCAGAGTTACAATGAGCAGTTCTTC